This T cell receptor beta chain was documented in a study of blood T cell repertoires in COVID-19. The table came from immunoSEQ multiplex PCR; TCRdb's copy has only in-frame clones and leaves some out. The sample holds approximately 210,000 clones; 80% to 90% are singletons and the top ten take approximately 20%. This CDR3 has 20 residues. V lost 6 bases and J lost 6; bases outside the gene matches: 23. Germline CDR1 reads WNHNN; CDR2 reads SYGVQD (reference sequence). The sequence came from a man aged 30 to 45 with active or convalescent COVID-19. V is TRBV10-1 and J is TRBJ2-1; 10 nucleotides agree with TRBD2. Sequencing was performed on peripheral blood. CDR3 in amino acids: CASRHHTGRKASGSRNEQFF. Here the CDR3 DNA reads TGCGCCAGCAGACACCATACAGGGAGGAAGGCTAGCGGGAGTCGCAATGAGCAGTTCTTC.